The following is a TCR beta chain sequence with its context. Sorted-subset replicate PCR reactions contained roughly 200 ng DNA, corresponding to some 29,000 T cell genomes. The table came from immunoSEQ multiplex PCR; TCRdb's copy has only in-frame clones and leaves some out. The sample lists a few million clones; 85% to 95% were seen once. This sample is drawn from a study of shared clonotypes between healthy human individuals. The CDR3 totals 14 residues. Germline CDR1 is MNHNS and CDR2 is SASEGT. V dropped 2 bases and J dropped 8; count of bases not matched to a gene: 5. Sequencing was carried out using naive CD4+ T cells from PBMCs. Subset of the sample: CD45RA+ positively selected. This chain connects TRBV6-1 to TRBJ1-3, with 8 bases lining up with TRBD1. The clonotype was recovered from a man between 18 and 35 years old in good health. Some clones in this sample may be carry-over from other donors' samples. The CDR3 protein is CASSELDRVDTIYF. The CDR3 DNA is TGTGCCAGCAGTGAATTGGACAGGGTCGACACCATATATTTT.